One and the same sample provided the 18 T cell receptor beta chains below, sequenced in a study of OX40 agonist ivuxolimab in advanced cancers. Some clones are missing from TCRdb's copy, which holds only in-frame ones; the method was immunoSEQ multiplex PCR. The sample carries about 90,000 clones, 90% recorded once. Sample: CD4+ or CD8+ T cells sorted from blood, taken in a trial of the OX40 agonist ivuxolimab. The receptor set was obtained from an adult with an advanced solid tumor such as melanoma, head and neck, liver or kidney cancer.

Concerning this clone itself: The CDR3 end shows no conserved phenylalanine or tryptophan, and so a read error is likely. It is unclear where the CDR3 begins or ends on the DNA, so no DNA is shown, and the CDR3 is as TCRdb lists it. This chain joins TRBV19 and TRBJ2-7; no DNA check was done on the table's D call, TRBD1. Per germline, CDR1 LNHDA and CDR2 SQIVND (reference sequence). The CDR3 is 14 residues long, ends included. The CDR3 sequence: CASASKSLRDRKSG.

The chain has TRBV5-1 and TRBJ2-7, with no clear D. The CDR3 totals 14 residues. V gave up 0 bases and J gave up 0 bases, with 7 bases separating them. CDR1 and CDR2 (germline): SGHRS, YFSETQ. The chain's CDR3 is CASSLEQSSYEQYF. The CDR3 region has the DNA TGCGCCAGCAGCTTGGAGCAGAGCTCCTACGAGCAGTACTTC.

The chain combines TRBV2 with TRBJ2-3; D ambiguous. The CDR3 is 10 amino acids. Trimming removed 6 bases from V and 6 bases from J, with 4 bases in between. Looked up from germline, CDR1 is SNHLY and CDR2 is FYNNEI. This CDR3 is CASRGDTQYF. The CDR3 DNA reads as TGTGCCAGCAGGGGGGATACGCAGTATTTT.

This chain connects TRBV9 to TRBJ2-5; no clear D gene. Germline V gene sequence: CDR1 SGDLS, CDR2 YYNGEE. This CDR3 spans 13 amino acids. Trimming stripped 0 bases from V and 4 bases from J, with 7 bases between. CDR3 sequence: CASSVAMGETQYF. The CDR3 DNA follows: TGTGCCAGCAGCGTAGCTATGGGAGAGACCCAGTACTTC.

The chain links TRBV2 to TRBJ2-3; 8 nucleotides agree with TRBD2. Per the germline V gene, CDR1 is SNHLY and CDR2 is FYNNEI. The junction had 2 bases not matched to a gene; V was cut back by 4 bases and J by 2 bases. This CDR3 has 14 amino acids. CDR3 sequence (DNA): TGTGCCAGCAGTGTTAGCGGGACCACAGATACGCAGTATTTT. Translated, it gives CASSVSGTTDTQYF.

V and J are TRBV18 and TRBJ2-1; D is unresolved. V lost 8 bases to trimming and J lost 5 bases, with 13 bases between them. Germline V CDR1 and CDR2: KGHSH, LQKENI. CDR3 size: 13 residues. CDR3 sequence reads: CASVYSTHNEQFF. CDR3 coding DNA: TGTGCCAGCGTCTATTCCACACACAATGAGCAGTTCTTC.

V and J are TRBV30 and TRBJ1-2, with D uncertain. This CDR3 region has 12 residues. Between the trimmed V and J ends, which lost 5 bases and 4 bases, there was a span of 11 bases. Germline V gene lookup returns CDR1 GTSNPN and CDR2 SVGIG (reference sequence). CDR3 bases: TGTGCCTGGGTAAATGGTGGCTATGGCTACACCTTC. This encodes CAWVNGGYGYTF.

V gene TRBV9 combines with J gene TRBJ2-5, with D possibly being TRBD2 (6 bases). Looked up from germline, CDR1 is SGDLS and CDR2 is YYNGEE. The CDR3 runs to 14 residues. Trimming removed 1 base at V and 5 bases at J, with 12 bases between. The CDR3 DNA follows: TGTGCCAGCAGCGTACGGGGGATTGGGGAGACCCAGTACTTC. As protein: CASSVRGIGETQYF.

This rearrangement joins TRBV30 to TRBJ2-1; TRBD2 matches at 13 bases. CDR3 length: 13 amino acids. V lost 2 bases and J lost 15; bases outside the gene matches: 7. Germline V gene data show CDR1 as GTSNPN and CDR2 as SVGIG (reference sequence). The CDR3 region has the DNA TGTGCCTGGAGTCGGGGACTAGCGGGAAACCTGTTCTTC. It encodes CAWSRGLAGNLFF.

The chain recombines TRBV6-6 with TRBJ1-1; no clear D. The germline CDR1 and CDR2 sequences are MNHNY and SVGAGI (reference sequence). The CDR3 loop spans 15 amino acids. Trimming took off 2 bases at V and 1 base at J, with 11 bases between the two ends. The CDR3 nucleotides read TGTGCCAGCAGTTACGCCGGACTGTGGAACACTGAAGCTTTCTTT. It encodes CASSYAGLWNTEAFF.

The chain has TRBV7-2 and TRBJ1-5; D is uncertain. With 2 bases removed from V and 4 bases from J, the gap between germline ends came to 9 bases. CDR1 is SGHTA, CDR2 FQGNSA, per germline. The CDR3 is 14 residues long. CDR3 in DNA: TGTGCCAGCAGCTTATGGAACATTAATCAGCCCCAGCATTTT. This translates into CASSLWNINQPQHF.

The V and J genes are TRBV5-4 and TRBJ2-3, with D tentatively TRBD1 (5 bases). CDR3 length: 14 amino acids. V lost 0 bases and J lost 4, with 9 bases in between. The germline V gene encodes CDR1 SGHNT and CDR2 YYREEE (reference sequence). The CDR3: CASSLESGPDTQYF. The CDR3 DNA is TGTGCCAGCAGCTTGGAATCAGGGCCAGATACGCAGTATTTT.

The rearrangement uses TRBV19 and TRBJ2-7; D is unresolved. The CDR3 is 13 residues long. Germline loops: CDR1 LNHDA, CDR2 SQIVND (reference sequence). The germline V and J ends were trimmed by 5 bases and 3 bases, with 11 bases remaining between them. The CDR3 region has the DNA TGTGCCAGTAGTCCGACGGACGGCTACGAGCAGTACTTC. This translates into CASSPTDGYEQYF.

The rearrangement uses TRBV27 and TRBJ1-4; 10 bases agree with TRBD1. CDR1 is MNHEY and CDR2 is SMNVEV in the germline V gene (reference sequence). The CDR3 contains 18 residues. The junction had 9 bases not matched to a gene; V was cut back by 4 bases and J by 1 base. As DNA, the CDR3 is TGTGCCAGCAGTTCAATTTGGACAGGGGGAGAAACTAATGAAAAACTGTTTTTT. Translation: CASSSIWTGGETNEKLFF.

The V gene is TRBV11-2, the J gene TRBJ1-5; D ambiguous. The germline V gene encodes CDR1 SGHAT and CDR2 FQNNGV. This CDR3 contains 14 residues. V dropped 0 bases and J dropped 1 base, with 4 bases sitting between them. As DNA, the CDR3 is TGTGCCAGCAGCTTAGACGGGAGCAATCAGCCCCAGCATTTT. It specifies CASSLDGSNQPQHF.

The CDR3 region is CASSPQPTGQPQHF. DNA of the CDR3: TGCGCCAGCAGCCCCCAACCGACGGGTCAGCCCCAGCATTTT. The chain has TRBV4-1 and TRBJ1-5; D gene uncertain. With 4 bases removed from V and 6 bases from J, the gap between germline ends came to 13 bases. The CDR3 consists of 14 residues. Germline loops: CDR1 MGHRA, CDR2 YSYEKL.

This clone was observed a handful of times. V usage is TRBV6-5 and J usage is TRBJ1-1, with 7 bases matching TRBD1. The CDR3 consists of 15 residues. The ends lost 0 bases at V and 4 bases at J; junction bases unmatched: 5. Germline loops: CDR1 MNHEY, CDR2 SVGAGI. The DNA of the CDR3 is TGTGCCAGCAGTTACTCAGAGACAGGGATCACTGAAGCTTTCTTT. It specifies CASSYSETGITEAFF.

This clone turned up a few times. The chain is built from TRBV18 and TRBJ2-2, with 7 nucleotides matching TRBD1. The germline gives CDR1 KGHSH, CDR2 LQKENI. The CDR3 runs 15 residues. V shed 3 bases and J 6 bases; nucleotides not matched to a gene: 7. CDR3: CASSPVQGQSGELFF. In DNA form, the CDR3 reads TGTGCCAGCTCACCGGTTCAGGGACAGTCCGGGGAGCTGTTTTTT. Based on the CDR3 plus reference TRBV18 and TRBJ2-2, the full variable domain is NAGVMQNPRHLVRRRGQEARLRCSPMKGHSHVYWYRQLPEEGLKFMVYLQKENIIDESGMPKERFSAEFPKEGPSILRIQQVVRGDSAAYFCASSPVQGQSGELFFGEGSRLTVL.